The 27 T cell receptor beta chains below were found in one sample sequenced in a study of T-cell memory formation after mild COVID-19. TCRdb reanalysed the 5' RACE reads using MiXCR and keeps one entry per CDR3 protein. The table lists some 68,000 distinct CDR3 sequences, approximately 15% of them singletons, with 30% to 35% in the top ten. Sequencing input: PBMCs or a T cell subset sorted from them (not recorded which). Receptors were obtained from an adult woman who had mild COVID-19 (a few samples of this study predate the infection). Cell type and time point are not known.

Only a few counts were recorded for this clonotype. This chain joins TRBV7-9 and TRBJ2-7, with 14 nucleotides matching TRBD2. Germline-derived CDR1 and CDR2 are SEHNR and FQNEAQ (reference sequence). The CDR3 is 17 amino acids. Trimming removed 5 bases from V and 2 bases from J; junction bases left unmatched: 8. CDR3: CASSLTSGGGHAYEQYF. CDR3 bases: TGTGCCAGCAGCCTGACTAGCGGGGGGGGCCACGCCTACGAGCAGTACTTC. The full variable domain, in which reference TRBV7-9 and TRBJ2-7 provide the parts outside the CDR3, is DTGVSQNPRHKITKRGQNVTFRCDPISEHNRLYWYRQTLGQGPEFLTYFQNEAQLEKSRLLSDRFSAERPKGSFSTLEIQRTEQGDSAMYLCASSLTSGGGHAYEQYFGPGTRLTVT.

Only a few counts were recorded for this clonotype. The rearrangement joins TRBV12-3 or TRBV12-4 to TRBJ2-3; 10 bases fit TRBD2. This CDR3 comprises 14 residues. The V and J ends lost 7 bases and 2 bases, in that order; junction bases with no gene match: 3. CDR3: CASTTSGATDTQYF. The CDR3 bases are TGTGCCAGCACCACTAGCGGGGCCACAGATACGCAGTATTTT.

The V and J genes are TRBV7-9 and TRBJ2-1, with TRBD2 matching 11 bases. CDR1 SEHNR and CDR2 FQNEAQ come from the germline V gene (reference sequence). The CDR3 is 17 residues long. Trimming at V came to 4 bases and at J to 3 bases, leaving 8 bases not matched to a gene. CDR3 sequence (DNA): TGTGCCAGCAGCTCCTCGACTAGCGGGAAATTCTACAATGAGCAGTTCTTC. This encodes CASSSSTSGKFYNEQFF.

A few counts support this clonotype. V gene TRBV6-5 combines with J gene TRBJ2-1; TRBD2 matches at 10 bases. The CDR3 consists of 14 residues. J was trimmed by 4 bases and V by 6 bases; bases with no gene match: 3. Germline CDR1 reads MNHEY; CDR2 reads SVGAGI. The CDR3 region is CASSGLAEYNEQFF. The CDR3 nucleotides read TGTGCCAGCAGCGGACTAGCGGAGTACAATGAGCAGTTCTTC.

The chain is built from TRBV4-1 and TRBJ2-3; D may match TRBD1 or TRBD2 (6 bases each). CDR3 length: 16 amino acids. Germline CDR1 reads MGHRA; CDR2 reads YSYEKL. The V and J ends lost 3 bases and 2 bases respectively, with 15 bases between them. The CDR3 here is CASSHKMGGYTDTQYF. The CDR3 DNA is TGCGCCAGCAGCCATAAAATGGGGGGCTACACAGATACGCAGTATTTT.

On this clonotype: Relative to the germline gene, one junction end is altered; a read error may explain this. The CDR3 nucleotides read TGTGCTAGCAGCTTTGGGAGGGAGTACGAGCAGTACTTC. Amino acids: CASSFGREYEQYF. J is TRBJ2-7 and V is TRBV7-7; 7 nucleotides match TRBD2. The CDR3 runs to 13 residues. Germline V gives CDR1 SSHAT, CDR2 FNYEAQ (reference sequence).

The chain employs TRBV11-3 and TRBJ2-1; D gene uncertain. Trimming stripped 5 bases from V and 2 bases from J, with 10 bases between. CDR3 length: 14 amino acids. Germline values: CDR1 SGHNT, CDR2 YENEEA. As DNA, the CDR3 is TGTGCCAGCAGCCAACCGGGTCCCTACAATGAGCAGTTCTTC. This codes for CASSQPGPYNEQFF.

The rearrangement uses TRBV24-1 and TRBJ1-2; no clear D gene. There are 12 residues in the CDR3. Germline values: CDR1 KGHDR, CDR2 SFDVKD. V was cut by 6 bases and J by 2 bases, with 6 bases left in between. The CDR3 region is CATSISNYGYTF. CDR3 sequence (DNA): TGTGCCACCAGTATATCCAACTATGGCTACACCTTC.

This clonotype has just a few counts. J is TRBJ2-3 and V is TRBV29-1; 7 bases fit TRBD2. Germline trimming cut 4 bases from V and 5 bases from J; bases unmatched to any gene: 6. The CDR3 has 13 amino acids. Germline assignment: CDR1 SQVTM and CDR2 ANQGSEA. Here the CDR3 reads CSVALAGKDTQYF. DNA for the CDR3: TGCAGCGTTGCGTTAGCGGGTAAAGATACGCAGTATTTT.

This clonotype was seen more than once but under ten times. This chain joins TRBV7-9 and TRBJ2-7; 8 bases match TRBD1. There are 16 residues in the CDR3. V lost 5 bases to trimming and J lost 0 bases; unmatched junction nucleotides: 9. Germline V lookup: CDR1 SEHNR, CDR2 FQNEAQ (reference sequence). CDR3 protein: CASSKQTGASSYEQYF. As DNA, the CDR3 is TGTGCCAGCAGCAAACAGACAGGGGCAAGCTCCTACGAGCAGTACTTC.

V is TRBV7-9 and J is TRBJ2-7, with D possibly being TRBD2 (6 bases). CDR3 length equals 14 residues. The germline V gene encodes CDR1 SEHNR and CDR2 FQNEAQ (reference sequence). Trimming cost V 5 bases and J 5 bases, with 16 bases left between them. CDR3 protein: CASSRGAPSHEQYF. Written as DNA, the CDR3 is TGTGCCAGCAGCCGCGGGGCGCCGTCCCACGAGCAGTACTTC.

This clonotype came up a few times. The genes are TRBV27 and TRBJ2-7; D call uncertain. The CDR3 has 15 amino acids. V was shortened by 0 bases and J by 4 bases, with 13 bases between the two germline ends. Germline V gives CDR1 MNHEY, CDR2 SMNVEV (reference sequence). The CDR3 protein is CASSLSGYGAYEQYF. DNA of the CDR3: TGTGCCAGCAGTTTATCAGGGTACGGAGCATACGAGCAGTACTTC.

This clonotype was found a few times. This chain connects TRBV12-3 or TRBV12-4 to TRBJ2-3; no firm D call. The CDR3 runs 15 residues. Trimming pared 3 bases from V and 0 bases from J, leaving 10 bases between. The CDR3: CASSFDPGSTDTQYF. The CDR3 coding sequence is TGTGCCAGCAGTTTCGACCCCGGGAGCACAGATACGCAGTATTTT.

V gene TRBV21-1 combines with J gene TRBJ2-1; the table's D call TRBD1 went unverified against the DNA. TRBV21-1 is recorded as a pseudogene. CDR3 length: 15 amino acids. CDR3 residues: CATPVEAGGGNEQFF. The CDR3 nucleotides read TGTGCCACCCCCGTTGAGGCAGGGGGCGGCAATGAGCAGTTCTTC.

The gene calls are TRBV7-9 and TRBJ2-7, with D unresolved. Trimming pared 5 bases from V and 2 bases from J, leaving 7 bases between. The germline V gene encodes CDR1 SEHNR and CDR2 FQNEAQ (reference sequence). The CDR3 sequence is 12 residues long. CDR3: CASSPLPYEQYF. The CDR3, as DNA: TGTGCCAGCAGCCCCCTACCCTACGAGCAGTACTTC.

This chain uses TRBV4-1 with TRBJ2-2, with D uncertain. The CDR3 sequence is 15 residues long. CDR1 is MGHRA and CDR2 is YSYEKL in the germline V gene. Trimming left V 1 base short and J 5 bases short, with 11 bases between. The CDR3 DNA reads as TGCGCCAGCAGCCAAGCACAACCCGGGACCGGGGAGCTGTTTTTT. It yields the protein CASSQAQPGTGELFF.

This chain connects TRBV7-8 to TRBJ2-3, with D maybe TRBD1 (6 bases). This CDR3 has 15 residues. Looked up from germline, CDR1 is SGHVS and CDR2 is FQNEAQ. Between the trimmed V and J ends, which lost 5 bases and 4 bases, there was a span of 16 bases. CDR3 in DNA: TGTGCCAGCAGCCAATATAGGGGGAACGCAGATACGCAGTATTTT. Its translation: CASSQYRGNADTQYF. Supplemented by reference TRBV7-8 and TRBJ2-3, the full variable domain reads GAGVSQSPRYKVAKRGQDVALRCDPISGHVSLFWYQQALGQGPEFLTYFQNEAQLDKSGLPSDRFFAERPEGSVSTLKIQRTQQEDSAVYLCASSQYRGNADTQYFGPGTRLTVL.

This clonotype was counted once. V usage is TRBV14 and J usage is TRBJ2-1; D is possibly TRBD2 (5 bases). Germline loops: CDR1 SGHDN, CDR2 FVKESK. CDR3 length equals 13 residues. V lost 0 bases, J lost 9 bases, and 9 bases lay in between. CDR3 in DNA: TGTGCCAGCAGCCAAGATTGGGGAGTTGAGCAGTTCTTC. This translates into CASSQDWGVEQFF.

This clonotype has more than one count but fewer than ten. The J gene is TRBJ2-3, the V gene TRBV24-1, with a possible D match to TRBD2 (5 bases). From germline, CDR1 is KGHDR and CDR2 SFDVKD. Trimming pared 5 bases from V and 1 base from J, leaving 21 bases between. The CDR3 is made up of 18 amino acids. The CDR3 spells CATSGIGPSRRGTDTQYF. DNA for the CDR3: TGTGCCACCAGTGGGATCGGACCTAGCCGGCGAGGCACAGATACGCAGTATTTT.

The CDR3 DNA is TGTGCCAGCAGCTACCGGGACAGGGGGACCAGCGAGCAGTACTTC. Its translation: CASSYRDRGTSEQYF. This chain links TRBV7-9 with TRBJ2-7; 11 bases are shared with TRBD1. Unmatched junction bases numbered 8, after V lost 4 bases and J lost 6 bases. CDR3 length: 15 amino acids. Per germline, CDR1 SEHNR and CDR2 FQNEAQ (reference sequence).

The chain employs TRBV10-3 and TRBJ1-1; D unclear. Trimming removed 0 bases at V and 4 bases at J, with 6 bases between. Germline CDR1 and CDR2: ENHRY and SYGVKD. This CDR3 spans 13 amino acids. CDR3 sequence: CAISESTGTEAFF. DNA for the CDR3: TGTGCCATCAGTGAGTCAACGGGCACTGAAGCTTTCTTT.

This clonotype was counted at least ten times. The chain uses TRBV11-1 and TRBJ2-1; the D gene could be TRBD1 or TRBD2 (5 bases each). Germline assignment: CDR1 SGHAT and CDR2 FQDESV (reference sequence). Trimming took 0 bases from V and 0 from J, leaving 15 bases between them. This CDR3 contains 18 residues. The CDR3: CASSLAPGALSSYNEQFF. CDR3 bases: TGTGCCAGCAGCTTAGCCCCCGGGGCGTTGAGCTCCTACAATGAGCAGTTCTTC.

Only a few counts were recorded for this clonotype. The genes are TRBV9 and TRBJ2-7, with D perhaps matching TRBD1 or TRBD2 (5 bases each). V lost 4 bases and J lost 2, with 13 bases in between. This CDR3 contains 14 residues. CDR1 SGDLS and CDR2 YYNGEE come from the germline V gene. CDR3 in amino acids: CASSPGTAPYEQYF. The CDR3, as DNA: TGTGCCAGCAGCCCCGGGACCGCACCCTACGAGCAGTACTTC.

The table lists this clonotype with a few counts. The J gene is TRBJ1-5, the V gene TRBV7-6; D ambiguous. CDR1 and CDR2 (germline): SGHVS, FNYEAQ. The CDR3 is 14 residues long. V lost 4 bases and J lost 3, with 10 bases in between. CDR3 sequence: CASSSSGPNQPQHF. The DNA for the CDR3 is TGTGCCAGCAGCTCCTCGGGCCCCAATCAGCCCCAGCATTTT.

V is TRBV11-1 and J is TRBJ2-1; D perhaps matches TRBD2 (5 bases). Per germline, CDR1 SGHAT and CDR2 FQDESV (reference sequence). The germline V and J ends were trimmed by 2 bases and 0 bases, with 17 bases remaining between them. The CDR3 extends over 18 amino acids. The CDR3 DNA follows: TGTGCCAGCAGCTTAATAGATGGGAGTTCTCCCTCCTACAATGAGCAGTTCTTC. It encodes CASSLIDGSSPSYNEQFF.

The chain has TRBV7-2 and TRBJ2-7, with TRBD1 identical over 7 bases. This CDR3 is built from 16 residues. In germline, CDR1 is SGHTA, CDR2 FQGNSA. V lost 3 bases to trimming and J lost 2 bases; unmatched junction nucleotides: 10. The CDR3 region is CASSLTGLIDAYEQYF. CDR3 sequence (DNA): TGTGCCAGCAGCTTGACAGGGTTGATCGATGCCTACGAGCAGTACTTC.

V gene TRBV3-1 combines with J gene TRBJ2-7, with D possibly TRBD2 on 6 matching bases. With 0 bases removed from V and 5 bases from J, the gap between germline ends came to 17 bases. CDR1 LGHDT and CDR2 YNNKEL come from the germline V gene (reference sequence). The CDR3 spans 16 residues. The CDR3 bases are TGTGCCAGCAGCCAAGATAAGAGCGGACTAACTCACGAGCAGTACTTC. This codes for CASSQDKSGLTHEQYF.